This T cell receptor beta chain was observed in a study of blood T cells in healthy people across ages. Together with a sample-barcoded 5' primer, a J-beta primer mix was included in a second PCR lasting about 7 to 11 cycles. MiXCR was run by TCRdb on the 5' RACE reads, yielding one entry per CDR3 protein. The repertoire holds 1.5 million to 2 million distinct CDR3 sequences, less than 50% seen once, with around 2.1% in the top ten. Worth noting for this clonotype: Its antigen is still unknown.

Broader study findings: Any changes in expanded clonotypes were possibly confounded, as donor CMV status remained unknown.

Germline loops: CDR1 LGHNA, CDR2 YSLEER. V lost 2 bases to trimming and J lost 0 bases; unmatched junction nucleotides: 7. This CDR3 has 16 residues. Sequenced sample: blood. This sequence joins TRBV4-3 and TRBJ2-7; 7 bases match TRBD1. This receptor was taken from a woman aged 40 to 50 in good health. The CDR3 DNA is TGCGCCAGCAGCCAAACGTTGGGACAGCCCTCCTACGAGCAGTACTTC. Encoded protein: CASSQTLGQPSYEQYF.